The 15 T cell receptor beta chains given below trace back to one sample, sequenced in a study of post-analysis software for immune sequencing data. General study findings and limits: Compared with controls, patients had more of roughly 5 TRBV segments, including TRBV5-6, TRBV5-1 and TRBV20-1.

Prepared TCR beta cDNA libraries contained unique molecular identifiers. TCRdb itself ran the PCR reads through MiXCR, one entry per CDR3 protein. In the table there are approximately 630,000 distinct CDR3 sequences, approximately 60% of which are singletons. These receptors' targets are unknown. Sequenced: blood. Receptor source: a girl aged 2-9 years with multiple sclerosis.

The chain uses TRBV12-3 or TRBV12-4 and TRBJ2-1; TRBD2 matches 13 bases. The CDR3 is 14 amino acids. CDR3 protein: CATRTGLAGTEQFF. The CDR3 region has the DNA TGTGCAACCCGGACGGGACTAGCGGGAACTGAGCAGTTCTTC.

This clonotype was seen a single time. The J gene is TRBJ2-5, the V gene TRBV20-1; D uncertain. Germline V lookup: CDR1 DFQATT, CDR2 SNEGSKA (reference sequence). V was shortened by 6 bases and J by 2 bases, with 16 bases between the two germline ends. This CDR3 has 14 amino acids. DNA of the CDR3: TGCAGTGCCCGAACCGGACGGAGACAAGAGACCCAGTACTTC. This codes for CSARTGRRQETQYF.

The chain recombines TRBV11-2 with TRBJ2-7, with TRBD1 identical over 7 bases. Trimming took 5 bases from V and 4 from J; bases not matched to a gene: 11. Per germline, CDR1 SGHAT and CDR2 FQNNGV. The length of the CDR3 is 15 residues. As DNA, the CDR3 is TGTGCCAGCAGCCCCACGGTGGGACAGCCTTACGAGCAGTACTTC. Protein: CASSPTVGQPYEQYF. The entire variable domain, with the rest obtained from reference TRBV11-2 and TRBJ2-7, is as follows: EAGVAQSPRYKIIEKRQSVAFWCNPISGHATLYWYQQILGQGPKLLIQFQNNGVVDDSQLPKDRFSAERLKGVDSTLKIQPAKLEDSAVYLCASSPTVGQPYEQYFGPGTRLTVT.

The chain uses TRBV12-3 or TRBV12-4 and TRBJ1-2, with unresolved D. The CDR3 length is 13 residues. Trimming took 3 bases from V and 4 from J, leaving 9 bases between them. The CDR3 protein is CASSFDSFYGYTF. Here the CDR3 DNA reads TGTGCCAGCAGTTTTGATAGTTTCTATGGCTACACCTTC.

The J gene is TRBJ2-5, the V gene TRBV5-1; 9 bases are a match to TRBD1. The J call is in doubt because the DNA end fits TRBJ2-7 better. The germline V gene has CDR1 SGHRS and CDR2 YFSETQ. The CDR3 length is 15 residues. The chain's CDR3 is CASSLASGQGSEQYF. The DNA for the CDR3 is TGCGCCAGCAGCTTGGCCTCGGGACAGGGTTCCGAGCAGTACTTC.

This sequence joins TRBV7-8 and TRBJ2-3, with D perhaps matching TRBD1 (5 bases). The V end was cut by 4 bases, the J end by 2 bases, with 19 bases between. CDR1 is SGHVS and CDR2 is FQNEAQ in the germline V gene. This CDR3 region has 17 residues. This CDR3 is CASSSYLSGLTTDTQYF. The CDR3 DNA is TGTGCCAGCAGCTCCTACTTATCAGGGCTGACCACAGATACGCAGTATTTT.

This clonotype appeared a few times. In nucleotides, the CDR3 is TGCAGCGTTGTGGGGGATTATCGGGACCTCTATGGCTACACCTTC. Translated, it gives CSVVGDYRDLYGYTF. The chain links TRBV29-1 to TRBJ1-2; D is possibly TRBD1 (5 bases). The germline V gene encodes CDR1 SQVTM and CDR2 ANQGSEA. Trimming shortened V by 4 bases and J by 4 bases, and 19 bases separated the two germline ends. The CDR3 runs 15 residues.

The count of this clonotype is one. This chain uses TRBV9 with TRBJ2-1, with D perhaps matching TRBD1 (6 bases). The length of the CDR3 is 14 residues. V dropped 0 bases and J dropped 10 bases, with 14 bases sitting between them. The germline V gene encodes CDR1 SGDLS and CDR2 YYNGEE. CDR3 sequence: CASSVDGRGTEQFF. The CDR3 DNA is TGTGCCAGCAGCGTAGATGGACGAGGGACAGAGCAGTTCTTC.

This chain links TRBV15 with TRBJ2-7, with 8 bases fitting TRBD2. Per germline, CDR1 LNHNV and CDR2 YYDKDF (reference sequence). J was trimmed by 3 bases and V by 8 bases; bases with no gene match: 6. This CDR3 is built from 13 residues. CDR3 region: CATSSGLGYEQYF. The DNA of the CDR3 is TGTGCCACCTCTAGCGGGTTGGGCTACGAGCAGTACTTC.

This sequence joins TRBV12-3 or TRBV12-4 and TRBJ2-7; D call uncertain. This CDR3 spans 12 amino acids. The V and J ends lost 4 bases and 6 bases respectively, with 10 bases between them. CDR3 nucleotide sequence: TGTGCCAGCAGTTACCAGAGGAGCGAGCAGTACTTC. Translated: CASSYQRSEQYF.

The rearrangement links TRBV7-9 to TRBJ2-3; the match to TRBD2 covers 7 bases. Per germline, CDR1 SEHNR and CDR2 FQNEAQ (reference sequence). The CDR3 contains 16 residues. Germline trimming cut 5 bases from V and 0 bases from J; bases unmatched to any gene: 8. For the CDR3, the DNA is TGTGCCAGCAGCCCGAGCGGGGATTCTAGCACAGATACGCAGTATTTT. Its translation is CASSPSGDSSTDTQYF.

The rearrangement uses TRBV27 and TRBJ2-1; unclear D gene. Germline CDR1 and CDR2: MNHEY and SMNVEV (reference sequence). The CDR3 length is 14 residues. Trimming removed 6 bases at V and 7 bases at J, with 16 bases between. CDR3 in DNA: TGTGCCAGCAGCCGACTGGGCGATGGGAATGAGCAGTTCTTC. This encodes CASSRLGDGNEQFF.

The rearrangement links TRBV20-1 to TRBJ1-2, with 9 bases aligning to TRBD1. With V trimmed by 6 bases and J by 4 bases, 9 bases remained unmatched. The CDR3 sequence is 14 residues long. In germline, CDR1 is DFQATT, CDR2 SNEGSKA (reference sequence). The CDR3 loop is CSARDRVQGYGYTF. The DNA for the CDR3 is TGCAGTGCCAGGGACAGGGTGCAGGGCTATGGCTACACCTTC.

V gene TRBV20-1 combines with J gene TRBJ2-1, with 8 bases identical to TRBD2. The CDR3 has 15 residues. Germline loops: CDR1 DFQATT, CDR2 SNEGSKA (reference sequence). V lost 1 base to trimming and J lost 6 bases; unmatched junction nucleotides: 8. The CDR3 loop is CSARAIAGSPNEQFF. CDR3 nucleotides: TGCAGTGCTAGAGCCATAGCGGGAAGCCCCAATGAGCAGTTCTTC.

The rearrangement links TRBV9 to TRBJ2-3, with 8 bases aligning to TRBD2. The CDR3 runs 14 residues. J was trimmed by 0 bases and V by 5 bases; bases with no gene match: 2. The V gene's germline CDR1 is SGDLS and CDR2 YYNGEE. The CDR3 is CASSASGSTDTQYF. CDR3 coding DNA: TGTGCCAGCAGTGCTAGCGGGAGCACAGATACGCAGTATTTT.